This T cell receptor beta chain was obtained from a study of neurological immune-mediated disorders. The CDR3 has 15 amino acids. Germline V gene sequence: CDR1 LGHDT, CDR2 YNNKEL (reference sequence). V was clipped by 4 bases and J by 5 bases, with 18 bases between them. The authors made cDNA by 5'RACE with 10-nucleotide random UMIs. One entry per CDR3 protein, called by TCRdb with MiXCR from the 5' RACE reads. Here the sample spans 20,000 to 25,000 distinct CDR3 sequences, about 15% being singletons. Comment on this clonotype: Its specificity is not known.

Regarding the study as a whole: TCR-beta repertoires seemed private in all groups, with no expanded CDR3 amino acid sequences shared.

The chain links TRBV3-1 to TRBJ2-7; the D gene could be TRBD1 or TRBD2 (5 bases each). The clonotype comes from a female donor with HTLV-1-associated myelopathy (HAM/TSP). Sample: PBMCs. The CDR3 nucleotides read TGTGCCAGCAGCCCCGGGACCTTAGGAGTCCACGAGCAGTACTTC. As protein: CASSPGTLGVHEQYF.